This is a list of T cell receptor beta chains from one sample in a study of shared clonotypes between healthy human individuals. This table comes from immunoSEQ multiplex PCR, and its TCRdb copy is limited to in-frame clones, with some not included. Of a few hundred thousand clones in the sample, around 72% were seen once. Sequencing input: memory CD4+ T cells sorted from blood. The receptor set was obtained from a man aged 25-40 years in good health. Both conserved end residues are part of each CDR3. The order of the fields is J gene, clone size, D gene, V gene, CDR3 protein, CDR3 DNA. The D gene is left open where the match is weak. Size is stated for part of the rows, as once, few or many counts, or as a class when the clone is expanded.

J: TRBJ1-2; size: NA; D: NA; V: TRBV2; CDR3: CASTRRAANYGYTF; DNA: TGTGCCAGCACAAGGAGGGCAGCTAACTATGGCTACACCTTC
J: TRBJ2-3; size: NA; D: NA; V: TRBV18; CDR3: CASSPRAASTDTQYF; DNA: TGTGCCAGCTCTCCCCGGGCAGCTAGTACAGATACGCAGTATTTT
J: TRBJ2-3; size: once; D: NA; V: TRBV9; CDR3: CASSVGVGAPSDTQYF; DNA: TGTGCCAGCAGCGTAGGGGTAGGGGCGCCCTCAGATACGCAGTATTTT
J: TRBJ2-7; size: NA; D: NA; V: TRBV5-1; CDR3: CASSLNSYEQYF; DNA: TGCGCCAGCAGTCTTAACTCCTACGAGCAGTACTTC
J: TRBJ2-3; size: few; D: NA; V: TRBV7-3; CDR3: CASSKDGETDTQYF; DNA: TGTGCCAGCAGCAAAGATGGGGAAACAGATACGCAGTATTTT
J: TRBJ1-5; size: NA; D: NA; V: TRBV10-2; CDR3: CASSPMDQPQHF; DNA: TGCGCCAGCAGTCCTATGGACCAGCCCCAGCATTTT
J: TRBJ2-6; size: NA; D: NA; V: TRBV30; CDR3: CAWMPGANVLTF; DNA: TGTGCCTGGATGCCTGGGGCCAACGTCCTGACTTTC
J: TRBJ2-1; size: NA; D: TRBD2; V: TRBV11-3; CDR3: CASSLRAGGPNEQFF; DNA: TGTGCCAGCAGCCTGCGAGCGGGAGGGCCGAATGAGCAGTTCTTC
J: TRBJ1-1; size: NA; D: TRBD1; V: TRBV6-5; CDR3: CASSTMTGTTEAFF; DNA: TGTGCCAGCAGTACCATGACAGGGACCACTGAAGCTTTCTTT
J: TRBJ2-3; size: NA; D: NA; V: TRBV27; CDR3: CASSSPGRPRGDTQYF; DNA: TGTGCCAGCAGTTCCCCCGGGAGACCTCGGGGAGATACGCAGTATTTT